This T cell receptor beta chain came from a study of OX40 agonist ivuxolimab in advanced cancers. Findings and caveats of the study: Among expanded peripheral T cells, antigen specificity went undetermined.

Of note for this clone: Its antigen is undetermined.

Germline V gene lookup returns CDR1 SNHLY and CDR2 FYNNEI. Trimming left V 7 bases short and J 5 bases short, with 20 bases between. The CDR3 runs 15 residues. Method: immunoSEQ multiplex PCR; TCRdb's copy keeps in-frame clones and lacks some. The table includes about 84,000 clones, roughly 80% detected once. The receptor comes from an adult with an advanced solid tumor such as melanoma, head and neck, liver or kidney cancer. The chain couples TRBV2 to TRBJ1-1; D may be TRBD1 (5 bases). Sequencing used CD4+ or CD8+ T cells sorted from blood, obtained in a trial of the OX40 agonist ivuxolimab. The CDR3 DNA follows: TGTGCCAGCAATGCGGGGCGCAGTACGGGGACTGAAGCTTTCTTT. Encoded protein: CASNAGRSTGTEAFF.